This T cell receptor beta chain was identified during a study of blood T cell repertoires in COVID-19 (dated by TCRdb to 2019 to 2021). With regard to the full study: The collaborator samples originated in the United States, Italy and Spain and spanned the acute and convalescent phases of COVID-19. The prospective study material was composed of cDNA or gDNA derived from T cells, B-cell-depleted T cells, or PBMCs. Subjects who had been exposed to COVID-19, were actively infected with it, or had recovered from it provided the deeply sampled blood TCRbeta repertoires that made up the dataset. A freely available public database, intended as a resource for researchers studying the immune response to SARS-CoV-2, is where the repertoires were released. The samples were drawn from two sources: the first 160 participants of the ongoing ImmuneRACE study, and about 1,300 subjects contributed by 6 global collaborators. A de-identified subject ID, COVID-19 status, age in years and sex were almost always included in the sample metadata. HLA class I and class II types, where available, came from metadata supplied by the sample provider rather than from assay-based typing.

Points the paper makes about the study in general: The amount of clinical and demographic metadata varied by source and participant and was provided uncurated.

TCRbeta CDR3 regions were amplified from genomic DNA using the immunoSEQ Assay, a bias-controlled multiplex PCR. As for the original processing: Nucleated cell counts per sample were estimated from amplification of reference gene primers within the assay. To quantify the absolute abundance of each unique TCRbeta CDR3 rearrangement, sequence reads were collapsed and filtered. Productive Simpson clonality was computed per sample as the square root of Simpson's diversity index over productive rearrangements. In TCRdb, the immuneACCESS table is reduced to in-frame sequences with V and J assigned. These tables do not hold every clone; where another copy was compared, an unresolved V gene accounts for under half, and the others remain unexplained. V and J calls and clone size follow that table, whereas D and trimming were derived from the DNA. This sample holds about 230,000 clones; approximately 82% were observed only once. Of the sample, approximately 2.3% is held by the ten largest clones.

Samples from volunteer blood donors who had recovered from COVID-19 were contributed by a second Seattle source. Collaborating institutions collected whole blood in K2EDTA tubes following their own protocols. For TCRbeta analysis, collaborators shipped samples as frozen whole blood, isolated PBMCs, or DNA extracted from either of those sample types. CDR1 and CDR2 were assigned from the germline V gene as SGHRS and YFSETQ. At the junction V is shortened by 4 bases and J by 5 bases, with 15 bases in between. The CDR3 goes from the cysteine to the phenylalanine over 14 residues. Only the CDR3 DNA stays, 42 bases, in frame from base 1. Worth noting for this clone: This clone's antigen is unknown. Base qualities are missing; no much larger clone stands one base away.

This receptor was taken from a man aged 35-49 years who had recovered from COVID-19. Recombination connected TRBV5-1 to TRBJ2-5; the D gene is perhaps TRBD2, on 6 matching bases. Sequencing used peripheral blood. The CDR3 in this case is CASSPGGVGETQYF. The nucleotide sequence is TGCGCCAGCAGCCCGGGCGGGGTTGGGGAGACCCAGTACTTC.